This TCR beta chain stems from a study of long-term antiretroviral therapy in people with HIV. Per germline, CDR1 SQVTM and CDR2 ANQGSEA. This CDR3 has 14 amino acids. V gave up 7 bases and J gave up 4 bases, with 17 bases separating them. Sequencing used immunoSEQ v3.0 at survey level. Clones were read by immunoSEQ multiplex PCR, and TCRdb kept only the in-frame ones, dropping some. The data show 25,000 to 30,000 clones, 70% to 90% seen once. There was at least one pre-ART PBMC sample for each donor, plus at least two post-ART PBMC samples. Roughly 0.9-10 million cryopreserved PBMC were held in samples before DNA extraction.

The sequence was obtained from a middle-aged man with HIV. The chain recombines TRBV29-1 with TRBJ2-1, with D perhaps TRBD1 or TRBD2 (5 bases each). Here the sequenced sample was unsorted PBMCs, taken 3 years after starting antiretroviral therapy. The CDR3 nucleotides read TGCAGCGCGCAGGGTAGGGACCCTTACAATGAGCAGTTCTTC. Encoded protein: CSAQGRDPYNEQFF.